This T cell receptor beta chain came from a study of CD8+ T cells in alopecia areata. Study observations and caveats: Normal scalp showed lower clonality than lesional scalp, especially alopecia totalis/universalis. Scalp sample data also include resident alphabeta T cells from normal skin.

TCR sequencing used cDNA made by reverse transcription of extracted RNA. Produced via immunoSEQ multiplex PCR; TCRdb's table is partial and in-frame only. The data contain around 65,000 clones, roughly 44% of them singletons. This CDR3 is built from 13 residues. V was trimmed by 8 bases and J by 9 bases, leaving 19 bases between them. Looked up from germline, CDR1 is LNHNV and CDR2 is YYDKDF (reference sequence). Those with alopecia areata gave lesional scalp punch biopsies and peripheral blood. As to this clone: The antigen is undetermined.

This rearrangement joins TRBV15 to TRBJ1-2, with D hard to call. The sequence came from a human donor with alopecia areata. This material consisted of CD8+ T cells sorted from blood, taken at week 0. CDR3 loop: CATGPSGVMSYTF. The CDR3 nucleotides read TGTGCCACCGGGCCCAGCGGTGTGATGAGCTACACCTTC.